The next 23 T cell receptor beta chains were all read from a single sample in a study of beta chain features in type 1 diabetes. As every portion of the isolated RNA was reverse transcribed, the sequencing read expressed TCRB transcripts. Data came from immunoSEQ multiplex PCR; TCRdb stores just in-frame clones and leaves some out. The sample holds 310,000 or so clones, roughly 8% seen once. Sequencing was done on a sample of central memory CD4+ T cells from blood. These receptors all come from a woman younger than 35 in good health.

CDR3 sequence: CASSGGAGRDTEAFF. The CDR3 DNA reads TGTGCCAGCAGTGGCGGAGCGGGGAGGGACACTGAAGCTTTCTTT. The J gene is TRBJ1-1, the V gene TRBV2, with D uncertain. In germline, CDR1 is SNHLY, CDR2 FYNNEI. The CDR3 spans 15 residues. V was clipped by 4 bases and J by 3 bases, with 15 bases between them. The full variable domain, its missing parts supplied by reference TRBV2 and TRBJ1-1, is EPEVTQTPSHQVTQMGQEVILRCVPISNHLYFYWYRQILGQKVEFLVSFYNNEISEKSEIFDDQFSVERPDGSNFTLKIRSTKLEDSAMYFCASSGGAGRDTEAFFGQGTRLTVV.

This rearrangement joins TRBV27 to TRBJ2-7, with 7 bases lining up with TRBD2. Germline CDR1 and CDR2: MNHEY and SMNVEV (reference sequence). With V trimmed by 6 bases and J by 2 bases, 4 bases remained unmatched. CDR3 length: 13 residues. The CDR3 reads CASRLRGAYEQYF. The CDR3 region has the DNA TGTGCCAGCAGATTACGGGGGGCCTACGAGCAGTACTTC.

This chain links TRBV7-8 with TRBJ2-7; 11 bases align to TRBD1. Per germline, CDR1 SGHVS and CDR2 FQNEAQ. V dropped 5 bases and J dropped 5; count of bases not matched to a gene: 5. This CDR3 region has 14 residues. CDR3 sequence reads: CASSPPGQGDEQYF. The CDR3 bases are TGTGCCAGCAGCCCGCCGGGACAGGGGGACGAGCAGTACTTC.

This clone showed up just a few times. The chain has TRBV28 and TRBJ1-1; D is possibly TRBD1 (6 bases). Germline V gives CDR1 MDHEN, CDR2 SYDVKM. V was trimmed by 2 bases and J by 12 bases, leaving 19 bases between them. This CDR3 comprises 14 residues. The CDR3 nucleotides are TGTGCCAGCAGTTTAGGCAGGGGCGCCAGGGTGACTTTCTTT. The encoded protein is CASSLGRGARVTFF.

Only a few counts were recorded for this clone. The rearrangement uses TRBV2 and TRBJ1-5; 10 nucleotides agree with TRBD1. In germline, CDR1 is SNHLY, CDR2 FYNNEI. This CDR3 contains 16 residues. J lost 9 bases, V lost 5 bases, and 13 bases had no gene match. CDR3 coding DNA: TGTGCCAGCAGTAAAGGGGACAGGGGAATCGGCCGGCCCCAGCATTTT. It yields the protein CASSKGDRGIGRPQHF.

This clone has more than one count but fewer than ten. V and J are TRBV5-4 and TRBJ2-1; D ambiguous. The germline V gene has CDR1 SGHNT and CDR2 YYREEE (reference sequence). The V end was cut by 4 bases, the J end by 0 bases, with 11 bases between. The CDR3 consists of 15 residues. The CDR3 here is CASSLTVSSYNEQFF. The DNA for the CDR3 is TGTGCCAGCAGCCTGACGGTCAGCTCCTACAATGAGCAGTTCTTC.

This clone was seen repeatedly, ten times or more. The J gene is TRBJ2-2, the V gene TRBV2; D unresolved. In germline, CDR1 is SNHLY, CDR2 FYNNEI. The CDR3 is 13 residues long. The germline V and J ends were trimmed by 7 bases and 1 base, with 7 bases remaining between them. The CDR3 nucleotides are TGTGCCAGCAACCTAGAGAACACCGGGGAGCTGTTTTTT. This translates into CASNLENTGELFF.

The V call is TRBV5-6, the J call TRBJ2-7, with 9 positions matching TRBD1. Losses at the gene ends were 0 bases for V and 9 bases for J; bases not matched to a gene: 10. This CDR3 is 15 amino acids long. CDR1 SGHDT and CDR2 YYEEEE come from the germline V gene. CDR3: CASSLAGQGITAQYF. In DNA, the CDR3 is TGTGCCAGCAGCTTGGCGGGACAGGGAATTACAGCGCAGTACTTC.

This clone was detected a few times. The genes are TRBV5-6 and TRBJ2-1; the match to TRBD2 covers 13 bases. Looked up from germline, CDR1 is SGHDT and CDR2 is YYEEEE. The trim removed 3 bases at V and 8 bases at J, leaving 8 bases unmatched. The CDR3 loop spans 16 amino acids. DNA of the CDR3: TGTGCCAGCAGCTCCCTGACTAGCGGGAGGCCCCATGAGCAGTTCTTC. Protein sequence: CASSSLTSGRPHEQFF.

This clone was seen a few times. The chain recombines TRBV29-1 with TRBJ1-1; 7 positions match TRBD1. The CDR3 loop spans 13 amino acids. Germline trimming cut 6 bases from V and 3 bases from J; bases unmatched to any gene: 7. The germline gives CDR1 SQVTM, CDR2 ANQGSEA. The CDR3 DNA follows: TGCAGCGTACAGGGGAATGAAGACACTGAAGCTTTCTTT. This encodes CSVQGNEDTEAFF.

V is TRBV9 and J is TRBJ2-5, with D possibly TRBD1 on 5 matching bases. The CDR3 loop spans 16 amino acids. Deletions cut 4 bases from V and 7 bases from J, with 23 bases between. CDR1 and CDR2 (germline): SGDLS, YYNGEE. The CDR3 DNA follows: TGTGCCAGCAGCCCATACCCGGACGTCGGCCAGGGGACCCAGTACTTC. It specifies CASSPYPDVGQGTQYF.

This clone was found many times. This chain connects TRBV6-5 to TRBJ2-7; TRBD1 or TRBD2 may be the D gene (5 bases each). The CDR3 is 14 amino acids. Germline assignment: CDR1 MNHEY and CDR2 SVGAGI. V lost 5 bases, J lost 2 bases, and 13 bases lay in between. CDR3 sequence (DNA): TGTGCCAGCAGTCGCCGGGGACGGACCTACGAGCAGTACTTC. This encodes CASSRRGRTYEQYF.

The sample holds a few counts of this clone. V and J are TRBV9 and TRBJ2-1; TRBD2 aligns across 9 bases. This CDR3 region has 15 residues. Trimming at V came to 0 bases and at J to 8 bases, leaving 6 bases not matched to a gene. Germline V gene data show CDR1 as SGDLS and CDR2 as YYNGEE. CDR3: CASSVVSSGTDEQFF. CDR3 in DNA: TGTGCCAGCAGCGTAGTGTCTAGCGGGACCGATGAGCAGTTCTTC.

The chain combines TRBV28 with TRBJ2-1; 10 bases match TRBD2. CDR1 MDHEN and CDR2 SYDVKM come from the germline V gene. The CDR3 is 14 amino acids. The V segment lost 10 bases and the J segment 4 bases; nucleotides outside the gene matches: 7. CDR3 in DNA: TGTGCCACAAAGCTTAGCGGGAGGTACAATGAGCAGTTCTTC. Protein: CATKLSGRYNEQFF.

This chain joins TRBV10-3 and TRBJ2-1; D gene unclear. Germline V gene lookup returns CDR1 ENHRY and CDR2 SYGVKD. V lost 0 bases and J 5 bases, leaving 11 bases between the germline ends. The CDR3 runs to 15 residues. CDR3 protein: CAISESWPTNNEQFF. For the CDR3, the DNA is TGTGCCATCAGTGAGTCGTGGCCAACAAACAATGAGCAGTTCTTC.

This clone was observed a handful of times. V is TRBV7-2 and J is TRBJ2-3; D is unresolved. CDR1 SGHTA and CDR2 FQGNSA come from the germline V gene. CDR3 size: 13 residues. V was trimmed by 2 bases and J by 6 bases, leaving 9 bases between them. The CDR3 here is CASSLKLSDTQYF. CDR3 nucleotides: TGTGCCAGCAGCTTAAAATTGTCGGATACGCAGTATTTT.

This chain uses TRBV5-1 with TRBJ2-1, with 7 bases fitting TRBD1. The CDR3 has 14 amino acids. V lost 5 bases, J lost 5 bases, and 7 bases stayed unmatched. The germline V gene encodes CDR1 SGHRS and CDR2 YFSETQ. The CDR3 region is CASRPTGNNNEQFF. As DNA, the CDR3 is TGCGCCAGCAGGCCGACAGGGAACAACAATGAGCAGTTCTTC.

This chain joins TRBV10-3 and TRBJ1-2; no definite D call. CDR3 length: 11 residues. The germline gives CDR1 ENHRY, CDR2 SYGVKD. Trimming cost V 6 bases and J 8 bases, with 10 bases left between them. The CDR3 coding sequence is TGTGCCATCAGGGGTATTACGGGCTACACCTTC. Translated: CAIRGITGYTF.

This chain links TRBV4-3 with TRBJ1-1; D remains ambiguous. V was cut by 3 bases and J by 9 bases, with 14 bases left in between. In germline, CDR1 is LGHNA, CDR2 YSLEER. This CDR3 region has 13 residues. The CDR3 loop reads CASSQNRGHKAFF. For the CDR3, the DNA is TGCGCCAGCAGCCAGAATCGTGGTCACAAAGCTTTCTTT.

The V gene is TRBV28, the J gene TRBJ2-7, with 9 positions matching TRBD1. Germline V gene data show CDR1 as MDHEN and CDR2 as SYDVKM. The CDR3 runs 16 residues. The ends lost 5 bases at V and 5 bases at J; junction bases unmatched: 13. CDR3 coding DNA: TGTGCCAGCAGTCAACGGAGGGGACAGGGTGCTGACGAGCAGTACTTC. Translated: CASSQRRGQGADEQYF. Full variable domain (remainder filled in from reference TRBV28 and TRBJ2-7): DVKVTQSSRYLVKRTGEKVFLECVQDMDHENMFWYRQDPGLGLRLIYFSYDVKMKEKGDIPEGYSVSREKKERFSLILESASTNQTSMYLCASSQRRGQGADEQYFGPGTRLTVT.

The genes are TRBV7-2 and TRBJ2-7; 10 bases map to TRBD2. The CDR3 sequence is 15 residues long. The germline V gene has CDR1 SGHTA and CDR2 FQGNSA. V shed 2 bases, J shed 5 bases, and the junction held 6 bases outside the gene matches. DNA for the CDR3: TGTGCCAGCAGCTTAACTAGCGGGAATAGGGACGAGCAGTACTTC. Translated: CASSLTSGNRDEQYF.

This clone was counted at least ten times. This same CDR3 is encoded by further DNA sequences in the sample. V and J are TRBV5-1 and TRBJ2-1; D perhaps matches TRBD2 (5 bases). V was shortened by 0 bases and J by 4 bases, with 8 bases between the two germline ends. CDR3 length: 14 amino acids. CDR1 SGHRS and CDR2 YFSETQ come from the germline V gene. The CDR3 DNA follows: TGCGCCAGCAGCTTGGGCGGGCCTTACAATGAGCAGTTCTTC. Amino acid sequence: CASSLGGPYNEQFF.

J is TRBJ2-7 and V is TRBV28; a possible D gene is TRBD2 (6 bases). Germline-derived CDR1 and CDR2 are MDHEN and SYDVKM. The CDR3 sequence is 13 residues long. The ends were cut back, 5 bases at V and 5 bases at J, with 13 bases in the middle. The CDR3 sequence: CASSPLTRHEQYF. Written as DNA, the CDR3 is TGTGCCAGCAGTCCCCTGACTAGACACGAGCAGTACTTC.